This T cell receptor (beta chain) was observed in a study of cytomegalovirus exposure and HLA in healthy donors. Study context: Approximately 85 million unique TCRs from HLA-typed donors were held in an early data release.

Both 60 Vbeta primers and 13 Jbeta primers went into the PCR. Libraries were prepared by immunoSEQ multiplex PCR; TCRdb keeps only in-frame clonotypes and omits some of them. There are 150,000 to 200,000 clones in the sample; 65% to 85% occur only once, and about 6.3% lies in the top ten. As concerns this clone: Its antigen is unknown.

Regarding the study as a whole: Donors were assumed by presence/absence analyses to have roughly uniform sequencing depth. Common viral pathogens seemed to be connected with several of the most significant clusters, according to a later analysis.

The CDR3 is 17 amino acids. V was shortened by 1 base and J by 3 bases, with 17 bases between the two germline ends. Germline lookup yields CDR1 SGHTS and CDR2 YDEGEE. This clonotype was sampled from a male donor in good health and CMV-seropositive. The rearrangement joins TRBV5-8 to TRBJ1-5; D is ambiguous. Sequencing was done on a sample of PBMCs. The CDR3 coding sequence is TGTGCCAGCAGCTTGACAAAAAAGGCGACTTTCAATCAGCCCCAGCATTTT. Protein: CASSLTKKATFNQPQHF.